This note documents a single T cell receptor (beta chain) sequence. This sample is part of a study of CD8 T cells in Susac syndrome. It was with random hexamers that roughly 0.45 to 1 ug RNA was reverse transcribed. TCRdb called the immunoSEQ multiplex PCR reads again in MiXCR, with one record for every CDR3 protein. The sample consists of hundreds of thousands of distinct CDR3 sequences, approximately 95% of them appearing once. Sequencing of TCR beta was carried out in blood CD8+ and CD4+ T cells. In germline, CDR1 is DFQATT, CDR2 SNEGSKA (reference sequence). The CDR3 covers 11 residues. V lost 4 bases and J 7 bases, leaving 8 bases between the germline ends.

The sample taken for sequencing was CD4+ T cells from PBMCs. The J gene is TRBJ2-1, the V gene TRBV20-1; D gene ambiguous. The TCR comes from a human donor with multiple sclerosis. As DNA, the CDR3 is TGCAGTGCTAATTTAGGGAATGAGCAGTTCTTC. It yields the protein CSANLGNEQFF.